The 22 T cell receptor beta chains listed next were all sequenced from one sample in a study of T cell responses to AZD1222 COVID-19 vaccine. The table came from immunoSEQ multiplex PCR; TCRdb's copy has only in-frame clones and leaves some out. The sample yields some 200,000 clones, 91% seen once. This sample comprised peripheral blood, obtained 28 days after the second AZD1222 dose. The receptors were gathered from an adult who received the AZD1222 COVID-19 vaccine.

CDR3 DNA: TGTGCCAGCAGCTCCTGGACAGGGCTGGGGAATCAGCCCCAGCATTTT. Translation gives CASSSWTGLGNQPQHF. The chain links TRBV7-2 to TRBJ1-5, with 8 nucleotides matching TRBD1. The CDR3 is 16 amino acids. V gave up 4 bases and J gave up 4 bases; unmatched junction bases: 9. Germline CDR1 reads SGHTA; CDR2 reads FQGNSA.

This clone is a singleton in its sample. V and J are TRBV4-3 and TRBJ2-7; the D is unclear. CDR3 length equals 16 residues. The V end lost 1 base, the J end lost 6 bases, and 19 bases lay between the germline ends. The germline V gene has CDR1 LGHNA and CDR2 YSLEER. Here the CDR3 DNA reads TGCGCCAGCAGCCAAGCAGTGGGGATTGGTCCCTCCGAGCAGTACTTC. It encodes CASSQAVGIGPSEQYF.

The CDR3 DNA reads TGTGCCAGCAGCCAAGACGGCCTGCGGGGTAATGAAAAACTGTTTTTT. This sequence encodes CASSQDGLRGNEKLFF. The rearrangement uses TRBV4-2 and TRBJ1-4; D unresolved. The germline V gene encodes CDR1 LGHNA and CDR2 YNFKEQ. Deletions cut 0 bases from V and 4 bases from J, with 12 bases between. This CDR3 contains 16 residues.

The chain combines TRBV19 with TRBJ1-2; weak D call: TRBD1 (5 bases). Between the trimmed V and J ends, which lost 7 bases and 6 bases, there was a span of 21 bases. CDR1 and CDR2 from the germline V gene are LNHDA and SQIVND (reference sequence). The CDR3 extends over 15 amino acids. The CDR3 nucleotides read TGTGCCAGTAACCGAAAGGGGCGGGGCTACGATGGCTACACCTTC. The encoded protein is CASNRKGRGYDGYTF.

The chain uses TRBV15 and TRBJ2-1; TRBD1 aligns across 8 bases. The CDR3 is 15 residues long. With V trimmed by 5 bases and J by 3 bases, 6 bases remained unmatched. From germline, CDR1 is LNHNV and CDR2 YYDKDF (reference sequence). CDR3 residues: CATSWDRRIYNEQFF. In DNA, the CDR3 is TGTGCCACCAGCTGGGACAGGAGGATCTACAATGAGCAGTTCTTC.

The rearrangement uses TRBV19 and TRBJ1-1, with a weak D call TRBD1 (5 bases). CDR3 length: 13 amino acids. The germline V gene has CDR1 LNHDA and CDR2 SQIVND (reference sequence). V shed 6 bases and J shed 6 bases, with 14 bases lying between them. The CDR3 sequence: CASSMGGVSEAFF. CDR3 DNA sequence: TGTGCCAGTAGCATGGGGGGGGTGTCTGAAGCTTTCTTT.

The rearrangement links TRBV5-4 to TRBJ2-7; weak D call: TRBD2 (5 bases). The CDR3 extends over 15 amino acids. V lost 2 bases and J 2 bases, leaving 14 bases between the germline ends. Germline V gene data show CDR1 as SGHNT and CDR2 as YYREEE (reference sequence). The chain's CDR3 is CASSFGSSRTYEQYF. The CDR3 coding sequence is TGTGCCAGCAGCTTCGGTTCTAGCCGAACCTACGAGCAGTACTTC. Combining the CDR3 with reference TRBV5-4 and TRBJ2-7 gives the whole variable domain ETGVTQSPTHLIKTRGQQVTLRCSSQSGHNTVSWYQQALGQGPQFIFQYYREEENGRGNFPPRFSGLQFPNYSSELNVNALELDDSALYLCASSFGSSRTYEQYFGPGTRLTVT.

This clone has only one observation. The V and J genes are TRBV2 and TRBJ1-5, with 7 bases lining up with TRBD1. After removal of 5 bases from V and 5 bases from J, the junction contained 3 bases not matched to a gene. Looked up from germline, CDR1 is SNHLY and CDR2 is FYNNEI. The CDR3 covers 13 residues. Here the CDR3 DNA reads TGTGCCAGCAGTCAGGGGGGATATCAGCCCCAGCATTTT. The encoded protein is CASSQGGYQPQHF.

This clone was recorded a few times. The rearrangement uses TRBV19 and TRBJ1-2, with D possibly TRBD1 on 6 matching bases. The CDR3 totals 15 residues. V lost 5 bases, J lost 0 bases, and 13 bases lay in between. Germline CDR1 is LNHDA and CDR2 is SQIVND (reference sequence). Here the CDR3 reads CASSGRGKANYGYTF. DNA of the CDR3: TGTGCCAGTAGTGGCAGGGGAAAAGCTAACTATGGCTACACCTTC.

The rearrangement joins TRBV6-5 to TRBJ1-1; D unresolved. The CDR3 contains 13 residues. The germline gives CDR1 MNHEY, CDR2 SVGAGI. V was shortened by 5 bases and J by 5 bases, with 12 bases between the two germline ends. The CDR3 is CASSIRVGTEAFF. Written as DNA, the CDR3 is TGTGCCAGCAGTATAAGGGTGGGGACTGAAGCTTTCTTT.

The chain uses TRBV6-6 and TRBJ2-5; D possibly corresponds to TRBD1 (6 bases). V dropped 5 bases and J dropped 4 bases, with 23 bases sitting between them. The CDR3 runs 17 residues. CDR1 and CDR2 (germline): MNHNY, SVGAGI (reference sequence). The CDR3: CASSLTGNTKIGETQYF. CDR3 sequence (DNA): TGTGCCAGCAGTCTAACAGGGAATACTAAAATCGGAGAGACCCAGTACTTC.

This clone has more than one count but fewer than ten. The chain couples TRBV10-1 to TRBJ1-5, with D unresolved. CDR1 WNHNN and CDR2 SYGVQD come from the germline V gene (reference sequence). The CDR3 sequence is 13 residues long. The V end was cut by 5 bases, the J end by 3 bases, with 8 bases between. The CDR3 region has the DNA TGCGCCAGCAGTATCTCGATCAATCAGCCCCAGCATTTT. Its translation: CASSISINQPQHF.

This chain links TRBV4-2 with TRBJ2-7; weak D call: TRBD1 (6 bases). The CDR3 spans 16 residues. The V and J ends lost 2 bases and 4 bases respectively, with 18 bases between them. The germline V gene encodes CDR1 LGHNA and CDR2 YNFKEQ. The CDR3 DNA follows: TGTGCCAGCAGCCAATCCCACGGACAGAGCCAGTACGAGCAGTACTTC. This codes for CASSQSHGQSQYEQYF.

The chain has TRBV6-5 and TRBJ1-3; 8 nucleotides match TRBD1. This CDR3 contains 15 residues. With V trimmed by 6 bases and J by 2 bases, 6 bases remained unmatched. In germline, CDR1 is MNHEY, CDR2 SVGAGI. The CDR3 protein is CASSRTGGAGNTIYF. CDR3 DNA sequence: TGTGCCAGCAGCCGTACAGGGGGAGCTGGAAACACCATATATTTT.

The rearrangement uses TRBV19 and TRBJ1-4; no firm D call. V was pared by 4 bases and J by 8 bases, with 17 bases between. CDR3 size: 15 residues. CDR1 is LNHDA, CDR2 SQIVND, per germline (reference sequence). DNA for the CDR3: TGTGCCAGTAGTAAGTTAGGACCGCTAACCGAAAAACTGTTTTTT. Amino acid sequence: CASSKLGPLTEKLFF.

This sequence joins TRBV3-1 (or the pseudogene TRBV3-2) and TRBJ1-2; tentative D call: TRBD1 (6 bases). The CDR3 has 18 residues. V gave up 0 bases and J gave up 4 bases, with 21 bases separating them. Germline V lookup: CDR1 LGHDT, CDR2 YNNKEL (reference sequence). The CDR3 loop is CASSQDNLRWGRAYGYTF. Here the CDR3 DNA reads TGTGCCAGCAGCCAAGACAATCTCCGTTGGGGGCGGGCCTATGGCTACACCTTC.

The chain links TRBV24-1 to TRBJ2-1; 9 positions match TRBD1. Germline V gives CDR1 KGHDR, CDR2 SFDVKD. Unmatched junction bases numbered 6, after V lost 4 bases and J lost 0 bases. This CDR3 is 17 amino acids long. This CDR3 is CATSESPGQGSYNEQFF. The CDR3 nucleotides read TGTGCCACCAGTGAGTCACCGGGACAGGGCTCCTACAATGAGCAGTTCTTC.

This chain connects TRBV10-3 to TRBJ1-3; D remains unclear. This CDR3 is built from 13 residues. Germline V gene data show CDR1 as ENHRY and CDR2 as SYGVKD. V lost 9 bases and J 0 bases, leaving 9 bases between the germline ends. This chain's CDR3 is CAISSNSGNTIYF. CDR3 nucleotide sequence: TGTGCCATATCTTCCAACTCTGGAAACACCATATATTTT.

The chain couples TRBV29-1 to TRBJ2-1; TRBD2 agrees at 10 bases. CDR3 length: 15 residues. Trimming cost V 6 bases and J 6 bases; bases outside gene matches: 11. Germline CDR1 reads SQVTM; CDR2 reads ANQGSEA. In nucleotides, the CDR3 is TGCAGCGTCCCATACTTAGCGGGAGGTAGCAATGAGCAGTTCTTC. Its translation: CSVPYLAGGSNEQFF.

The chain joins TRBV4-1 to TRBJ1-3; possible D gene TRBD1, 5 bases. V was clipped by 1 base and J by 5 bases, with 12 bases between them. Germline-derived CDR1 and CDR2 are MGHRA and YSYEKL. The CDR3 totals 15 residues. The CDR3 sequence: CASSQVVGLRNTIYF. The CDR3 DNA sequence: TGCGCCAGCAGCCAAGTGGTGGGACTACGAAACACCATATATTTT.

The gene calls are TRBV11-2 and TRBJ1-2; 7 bases are shared with TRBD1. The CDR3 contains 12 residues. The V and J ends lost 8 bases and 8 bases, in that order; junction bases with no gene match: 8. Germline loops: CDR1 SGHAT, CDR2 FQNNGV. CDR3 in DNA: TGTGCCAGCGTAGGGACAGACCGAGGCTACACCTTC. Translating it yields CASVGTDRGYTF. Complete variable domain (other parts from reference TRBV11-2 and TRBJ1-2): EAGVAQSPRYKIIEKRQSVAFWCNPISGHATLYWYQQILGQGPKLLIQFQNNGVVDDSQLPKDRFSAERLKGVDSTLKIQPAKLEDSAVYLCASVGTDRGYTFGSGTRLTVV.

V usage is TRBV5-1 and J usage is TRBJ2-1; tentatively, D is TRBD2 (6 bases). Trimming took 0 bases from V and 4 from J, leaving 8 bases between them. CDR3 length: 14 residues. Germline lookup yields CDR1 SGHRS and CDR2 YFSETQ. The CDR3: CASSLDGGYNEQFF. The CDR3 DNA is TGCGCCAGCAGCTTGGACGGGGGATACAATGAGCAGTTCTTC.